This TCR beta chain appears in the sequencing data of a study of T cells after posttransplantation cyclophosphamide. In its sample, this clone was seen many times. The table came from immunoSEQ multiplex PCR; TCRdb's copy has only in-frame clones and leaves some out. Recorded here are tens of thousands of clones, none singletons. The ends were cut back, 5 bases at V and 2 bases at J, with 10 bases in the middle. This CDR3 is 13 amino acids long. CDR1 is SEHNR and CDR2 is FQNEAQ in the germline V gene (reference sequence). The TCR was taken from a man over 45 in good health, CMV-negative, and a related stem cell transplant donor. Sequencing was performed on PBMCs. The rearrangement links TRBV7-9 to TRBJ2-7; no definite D call. The CDR3 DNA sequence: TGTGCCAGCAGCCCTGAGGTAACCTACGAGCAGTACTTC. Residues: CASSPEVTYEQYF.